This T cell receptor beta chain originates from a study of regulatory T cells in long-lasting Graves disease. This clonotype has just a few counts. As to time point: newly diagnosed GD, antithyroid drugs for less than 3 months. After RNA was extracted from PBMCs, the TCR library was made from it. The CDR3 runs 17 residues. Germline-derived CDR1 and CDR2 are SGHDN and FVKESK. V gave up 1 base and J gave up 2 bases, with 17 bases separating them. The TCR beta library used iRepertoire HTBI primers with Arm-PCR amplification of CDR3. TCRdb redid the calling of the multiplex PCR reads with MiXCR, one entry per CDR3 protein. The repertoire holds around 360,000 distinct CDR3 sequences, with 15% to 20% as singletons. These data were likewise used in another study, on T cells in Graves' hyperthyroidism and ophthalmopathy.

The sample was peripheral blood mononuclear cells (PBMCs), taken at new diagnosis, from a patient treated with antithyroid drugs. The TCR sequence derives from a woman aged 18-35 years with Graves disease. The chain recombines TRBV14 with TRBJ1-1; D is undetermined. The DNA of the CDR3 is TGTGCCAGCAGCCAAGTCAATTCGGGTGTCCTCAACACTGAAGCTTTCTTT. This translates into CASSQVNSGVLNTEAFF. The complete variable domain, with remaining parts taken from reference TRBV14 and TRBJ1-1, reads EAGVTQFPSHSVIEKGQTVTLRCDPISGHDNLYWYRRVMGKEIKFLLHFVKESKQDESGMPNNRFLAERTGGTYSTLKVQPAELEDSGVYFCASSQVNSGVLNTEAFFGQGTRLTVV.